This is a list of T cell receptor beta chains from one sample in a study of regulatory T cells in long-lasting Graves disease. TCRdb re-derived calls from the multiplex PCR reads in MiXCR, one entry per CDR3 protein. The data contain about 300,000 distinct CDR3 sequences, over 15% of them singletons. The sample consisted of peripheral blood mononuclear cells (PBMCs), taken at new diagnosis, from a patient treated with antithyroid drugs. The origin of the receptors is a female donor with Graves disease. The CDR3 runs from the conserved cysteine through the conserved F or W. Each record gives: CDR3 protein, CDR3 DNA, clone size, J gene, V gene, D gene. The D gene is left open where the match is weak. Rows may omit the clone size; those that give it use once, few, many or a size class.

CSASTGGEAKNIQYF	TGCAGTGCTTCTACAGGGGGGGAAGCCAAAAACATTCAGTACTTC	many	TRBJ2-4	TRBV20-1	NA
CASSYSNDRGGGGRWEQYF	TGTGCCAGCAGTTACTCCAACGACAGGGGCGGTGGCGGGAGGTGGGAGCAGTACTTC	many	TRBJ2-7	TRBV6-2/TRBV6-3	NA
CASRETGVYGSPLHF	TGTGCCAGCAGGGAAACAGGGGTTTACGGTTCACCCCTCCACTTT	many	TRBJ1-6	TRBV2	TRBD1
CSARVAGAGYTF	TGCAGTGCTAGAGTGGCAGGGGCTGGCTACACCTTC	many	TRBJ1-2	TRBV20-1	NA
CATLGRAAKETQYF	TGTGCCACCCTGGGGCGGGCGGCTAAAGAGACCCAGTACTTC	few	TRBJ2-5	TRBV24-1	NA
CASRWTGVRTEAFF	TGTGCCAGCAGGTGGACAGGGGTAAGAACTGAAGCTTTCTTT	few	TRBJ1-1	TRBV6-2/TRBV6-3	TRBD1
CASSVGLAGAPYNEQFF	TGTGCCAGCAGCGTAGGACTAGCGGGAGCCCCCTACAATGAGCAGTTCTTC	NA	TRBJ2-1	TRBV9	TRBD2
CAISELGQANQPQHF	TGTGCCATCAGTGAATTAGGACAGGCCAATCAGCCCCAGCATTTT	many	TRBJ1-5	TRBV10-3	TRBD1
CAGGMEQETQYF	TGTGCCGGGGGGATGGAGCAAGAGACCCAGTACTTC	many	TRBJ2-5	TRBV10-3	NA
CASSGPRPSKGELFF	TGTGCCAGTAGTGGCCCGCGGCCTAGCAAGGGGGAGCTGTTTTTT	many	TRBJ2-2	TRBV19	NA
CASRLGGGLEAFF	TGTGCCAGCCGCCTTGGAGGGGGCCTTGAAGCTTTCTTT	NA	TRBJ1-1	TRBV6-1	TRBD1